This T cell receptor (beta chain) was sequenced in a study of control samples from healthy donors and cancer patients. The assay was immunoSEQ multiplex PCR, and TCRdb's table has in-frame clones only and misses some. The table records some 120,000 clones, 87% of them present only once. Germline-derived CDR1 and CDR2 are SGHVS and FNYEAQ. Unmatched junction bases numbered 12, after V lost 7 bases and J lost 4 bases. The CDR3 contains 15 residues. Sequencing was done on a sample of blood. The chain links TRBV7-6 to TRBJ2-5, with 7 bases lining up with TRBD1. The TCR originated in a man aged 35-49 years in good health. This chain's CDR3 is CASMQRKQGTETQYF. In DNA form, the CDR3 reads TGTGCCAGCATGCAACGGAAACAGGGGACAGAGACCCAGTACTTC.